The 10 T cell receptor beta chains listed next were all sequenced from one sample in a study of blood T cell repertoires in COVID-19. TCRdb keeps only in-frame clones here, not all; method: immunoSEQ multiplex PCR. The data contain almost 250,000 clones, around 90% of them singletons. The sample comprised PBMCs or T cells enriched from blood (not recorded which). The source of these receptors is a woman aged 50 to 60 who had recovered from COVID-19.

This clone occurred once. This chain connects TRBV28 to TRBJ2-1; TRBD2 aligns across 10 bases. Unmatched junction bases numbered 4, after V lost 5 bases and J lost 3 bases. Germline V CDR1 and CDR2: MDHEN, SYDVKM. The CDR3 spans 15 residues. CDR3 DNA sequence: TGTGCCAGCAGTCGTAGCGGGAGGAACTACAATGAGCAGTTCTTC. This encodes CASSRSGRNYNEQFF.

Here the CDR3 DNA reads TGCGCCAGCAACTTCCGCGGGCAGGGACACTCAGATACGCAGTATTTT. It yields the protein CASNFRGQGHSDTQYF. The chain has TRBV5-1 and TRBJ2-3; D is perhaps TRBD1 (6 bases). Trimming took 6 bases from V and 4 from J, leaving 21 bases between them. The CDR3 runs 16 residues. CDR1 is SGHRS, CDR2 YFSETQ, per germline.

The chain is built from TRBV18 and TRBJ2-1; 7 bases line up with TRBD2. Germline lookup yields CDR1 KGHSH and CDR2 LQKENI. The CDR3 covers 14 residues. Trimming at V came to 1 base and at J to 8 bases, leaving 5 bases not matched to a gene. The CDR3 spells CASSPREGGHEQFF. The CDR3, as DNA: TGTGCCAGCTCACCACGGGAGGGAGGCCATGAGCAGTTCTTC.

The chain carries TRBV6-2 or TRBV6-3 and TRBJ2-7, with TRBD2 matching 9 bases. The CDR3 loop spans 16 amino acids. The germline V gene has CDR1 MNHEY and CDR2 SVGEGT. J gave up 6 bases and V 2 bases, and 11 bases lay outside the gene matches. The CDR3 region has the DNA TGTGCCAGCAGTTACATGTCGGCGGGAGGGCCTGGCGAGCAGTACTTC. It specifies CASSYMSAGGPGEQYF.

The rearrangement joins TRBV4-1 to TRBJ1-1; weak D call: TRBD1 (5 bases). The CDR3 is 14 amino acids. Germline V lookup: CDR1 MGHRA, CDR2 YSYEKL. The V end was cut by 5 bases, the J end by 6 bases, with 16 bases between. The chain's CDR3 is CASSFRERYAEAFF. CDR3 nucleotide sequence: TGCGCCAGCAGCTTCAGGGAAAGGTATGCTGAAGCTTTCTTT.

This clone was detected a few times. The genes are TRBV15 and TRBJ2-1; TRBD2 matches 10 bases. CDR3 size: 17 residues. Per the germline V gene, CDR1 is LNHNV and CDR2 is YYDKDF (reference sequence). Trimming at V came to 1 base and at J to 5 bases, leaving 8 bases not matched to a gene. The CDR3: CATSRALAGLGNNEQFF. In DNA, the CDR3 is TGTGCCACCAGCAGAGCACTAGCGGGATTGGGTAACAATGAGCAGTTCTTC.

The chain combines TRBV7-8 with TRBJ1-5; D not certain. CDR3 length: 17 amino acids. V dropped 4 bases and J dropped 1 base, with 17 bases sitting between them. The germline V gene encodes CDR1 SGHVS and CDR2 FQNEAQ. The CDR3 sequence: CASSSLTSMGSNQPQHF. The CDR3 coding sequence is TGTGCCAGCAGCTCACTTACTAGTATGGGGAGCAATCAGCCCCAGCATTTT. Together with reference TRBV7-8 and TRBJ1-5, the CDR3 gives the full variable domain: GAGVSQSPRYKVAKRGQDVALRCDPISGHVSLFWYQQALGQGPEFLTYFQNEAQLDKSGLPSDRFFAERPEGSVSTLKIQRTQQEDSAVYLCASSSLTSMGSNQPQHFGDGTRLSIL.

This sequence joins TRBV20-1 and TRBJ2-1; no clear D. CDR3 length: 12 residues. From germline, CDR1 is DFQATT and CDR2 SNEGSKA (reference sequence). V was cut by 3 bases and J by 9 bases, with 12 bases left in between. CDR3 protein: CSASPLGSEQFF. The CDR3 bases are TGCAGTGCTAGTCCACTTGGTAGTGAGCAGTTCTTC.

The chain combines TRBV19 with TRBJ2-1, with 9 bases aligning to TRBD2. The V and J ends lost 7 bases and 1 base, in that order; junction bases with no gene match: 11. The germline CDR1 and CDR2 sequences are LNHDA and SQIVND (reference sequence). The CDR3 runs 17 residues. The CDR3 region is CASIRVAGVGSYNEQFF. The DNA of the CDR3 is TGTGCCAGTATTCGCGTAGCGGGAGTGGGGTCCTACAATGAGCAGTTCTTC.

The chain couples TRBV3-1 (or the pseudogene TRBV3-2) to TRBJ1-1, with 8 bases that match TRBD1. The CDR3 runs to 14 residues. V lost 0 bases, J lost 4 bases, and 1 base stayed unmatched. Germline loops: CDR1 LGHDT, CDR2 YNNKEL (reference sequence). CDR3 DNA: TGTGCCAGCAGCCAAGATACAGGGGGCACTGAAGCTTTCTTT. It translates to CASSQDTGGTEAFF.